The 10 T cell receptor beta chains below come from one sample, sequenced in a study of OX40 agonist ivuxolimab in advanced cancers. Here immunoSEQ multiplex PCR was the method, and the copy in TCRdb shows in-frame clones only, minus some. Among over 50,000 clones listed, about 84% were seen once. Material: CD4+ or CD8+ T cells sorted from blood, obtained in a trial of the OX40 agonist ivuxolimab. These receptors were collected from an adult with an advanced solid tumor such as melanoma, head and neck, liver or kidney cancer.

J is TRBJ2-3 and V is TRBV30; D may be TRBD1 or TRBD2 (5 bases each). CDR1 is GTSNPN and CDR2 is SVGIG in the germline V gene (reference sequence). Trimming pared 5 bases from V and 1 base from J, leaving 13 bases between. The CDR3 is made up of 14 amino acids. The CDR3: CAWALMGGTDTQYF. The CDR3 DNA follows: TGTGCCTGGGCCTTGATGGGGGGCACAGATACGCAGTATTTT.

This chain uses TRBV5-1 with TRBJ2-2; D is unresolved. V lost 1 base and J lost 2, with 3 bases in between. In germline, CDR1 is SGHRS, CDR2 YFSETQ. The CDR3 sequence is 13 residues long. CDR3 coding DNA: TGCGCCAGCAGCTTGTTTAACACCGGGGAGCTGTTTTTT. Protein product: CASSLFNTGELFF.

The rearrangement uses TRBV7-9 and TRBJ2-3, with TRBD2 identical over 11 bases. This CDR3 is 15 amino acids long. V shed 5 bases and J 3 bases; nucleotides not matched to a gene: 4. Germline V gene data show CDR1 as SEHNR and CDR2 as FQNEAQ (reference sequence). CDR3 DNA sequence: TGTGCCAGCAGCAGACTAGCGGGGAGGACAGATACGCAGTATTTT. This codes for CASSRLAGRTDTQYF.

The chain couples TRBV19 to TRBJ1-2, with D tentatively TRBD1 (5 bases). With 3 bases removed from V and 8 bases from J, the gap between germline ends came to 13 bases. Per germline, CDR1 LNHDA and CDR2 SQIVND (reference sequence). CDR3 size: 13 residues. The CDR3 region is CASSMWGAGGYTF. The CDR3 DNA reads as TGTGCCAGTAGTATGTGGGGCGCCGGGGGCTACACCTTC.

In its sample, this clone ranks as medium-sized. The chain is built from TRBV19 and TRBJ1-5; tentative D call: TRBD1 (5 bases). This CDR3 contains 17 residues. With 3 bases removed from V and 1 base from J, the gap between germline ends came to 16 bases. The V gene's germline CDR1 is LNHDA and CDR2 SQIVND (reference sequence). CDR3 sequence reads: CASSMARGGESNQPQHF. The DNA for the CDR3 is TGTGCCAGTAGTATGGCACGGGGCGGGGAGAGCAATCAGCCCCAGCATTTT.

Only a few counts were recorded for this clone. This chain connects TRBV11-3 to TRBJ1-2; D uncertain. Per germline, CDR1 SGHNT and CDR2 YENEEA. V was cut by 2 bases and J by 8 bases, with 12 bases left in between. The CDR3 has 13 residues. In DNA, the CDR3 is TGTGCCAGCAGCTTACGGCAGACAACAGGCTACACCTTC. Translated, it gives CASSLRQTTGYTF.

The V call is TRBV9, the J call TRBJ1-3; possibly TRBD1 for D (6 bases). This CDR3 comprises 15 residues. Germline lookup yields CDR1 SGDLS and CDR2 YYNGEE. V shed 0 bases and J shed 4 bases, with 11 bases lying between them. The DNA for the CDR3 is TGTGCCAGCAGCGTAGGCCAGGGGTTCGGAAACACCATATATTTT. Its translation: CASSVGQGFGNTIYF. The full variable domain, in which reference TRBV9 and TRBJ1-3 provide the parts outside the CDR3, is DSGVTQTPKHLITATGQRVTLRCSPRSGDLSVYWYQQSLDQGLQFLIQYYNGEERAKGNILERFSAQQFPDLHSELNLSSLELGDSALYFCASSVGQGFGNTIYFGEGSWLTVV.

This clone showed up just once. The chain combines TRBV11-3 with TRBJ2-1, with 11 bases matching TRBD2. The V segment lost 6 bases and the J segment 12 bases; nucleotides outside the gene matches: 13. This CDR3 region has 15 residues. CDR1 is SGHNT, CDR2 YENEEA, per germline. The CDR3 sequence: CASSHGTSGGSGQFF. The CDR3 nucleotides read TGTGCCAGCAGTCACGGGACTAGCGGTGGGAGTGGGCAGTTCTTC.

DNA of the CDR3: TGTGCCAGCAGCTCCAGGGACCGAGGGGAAAAACTGTTTTTT. Translation gives CASSSRDRGEKLFF. This chain links TRBV7-9 with TRBJ1-4, with TRBD1 as a possible D gene (5 bases). The CDR3 consists of 14 residues. V gave up 4 bases and J gave up 8 bases, with 14 bases separating them. CDR1 SEHNR and CDR2 FQNEAQ come from the germline V gene (reference sequence). The full variable domain, rest sourced from reference TRBV7-9 and TRBJ1-4, is DTGVSQNPRHKITKRGQNVTFRCDPISEHNRLYWYRQTLGQGPEFLTYFQNEAQLEKSRLLSDRFSAERPKGSFSTLEIQRTEQGDSAMYLCASSSRDRGEKLFFGSGTQLSVL.

The CDR3 nucleotides read TGTGCCAGCAGCCCCCCCAATGGGGGGGAGCTGTTTTTT. Amino acid sequence: CASSPPNGGELFF. The chain combines TRBV11-3 with TRBJ2-2, with D unresolved. Germline V gene sequence: CDR1 SGHNT, CDR2 YENEEA. V was pared by 5 bases and J by 8 bases, with 12 bases between. The CDR3 has 13 residues.